A single sample is the source of the 29 T cell receptor beta chains below, sequenced in a study of CD8 T cells in Susac syndrome. Random hexamers primed reverse transcription of about 0.45 to 1 ug RNA. Each CDR3 protein gets one entry after TCRdb re-called the immunoSEQ multiplex PCR reads with MiXCR. The data show fewer than 200,000 distinct CDR3 sequences, roughly 91% seen once. The sample comprised CD4+ T cells from PBMCs. The receptors were sampled from a human donor with Susac syndrome.

The genes are TRBV11-2 and TRBJ2-5; no definite D call. V lost 5 bases and J lost 8, with 12 bases in between. Germline CDR1 reads SGHAT; CDR2 reads FQNNGV. CDR3 length equals 12 residues. The CDR3: CASSPEWGTQYF. The CDR3 nucleotides are TGTGCCAGCAGCCCCGAATGGGGAACCCAGTACTTC.

The chain combines TRBV10-3 with TRBJ1-2; the D gene is possibly TRBD1 (6 bases). The CDR3 runs to 14 residues. The V end lost 2 bases, the J end lost 3 bases, and 10 bases lay between the germline ends. Germline CDR1 is ENHRY and CDR2 is SYGVKD. CDR3 sequence: CAISETGRDYGYTF. The DNA for the CDR3 is TGTGCCATCAGTGAGACAGGGAGAGACTATGGCTACACCTTC.

The chain joins TRBV2 to TRBJ1-5; no reliable D call. Deletions cut 4 bases from V and 1 base from J, with 5 bases between. This CDR3 contains 13 residues. Per the germline V gene, CDR1 is SNHLY and CDR2 is FYNNEI. The CDR3 loop is CASSVSSNQPQHF. The CDR3 bases are TGTGCCAGCAGTGTGTCCAGCAATCAGCCCCAGCATTTT.

J is TRBJ2-1 and V is TRBV28, with 13 bases aligning to TRBD2. Trimming took 3 bases from V and 10 from J; bases not matched to a gene: 6. The CDR3 runs to 15 residues. The V gene's germline CDR1 is MDHEN and CDR2 SYDVKM. The CDR3 reads CASSFPGLAGLEQFF. DNA for the CDR3: TGTGCCAGCAGTTTCCCGGGACTAGCGGGATTAGAGCAGTTCTTC.

V is TRBV3-1 and J is TRBJ2-5; maybe TRBD2 (6 bases). This CDR3 has 16 amino acids. V was pared by 4 bases and J by 5 bases, with 20 bases between. Germline CDR1 and CDR2: LGHDT and YNNKEL (reference sequence). The DNA for the CDR3 is TGTGCCAGCAGCCCACCCCGGGGAGGAAGGGCGGAGACCCAGTACTTC. Its translation: CASSPPRGGRAETQYF.

The CDR3 bases are TGTGCCAGTAGCCCGGACCGTAGCTCTGGAAACACCATATATTTT. This sequence encodes CASSPDRSSGNTIYF. This chain uses TRBV19 with TRBJ1-3; D is ambiguous. Germline V gene data show CDR1 as LNHDA and CDR2 as SQIVND (reference sequence). V was pared by 6 bases and J by 0 bases, with 12 bases between. This CDR3 has 15 amino acids. Supplemented by reference TRBV19 and TRBJ1-3, the full variable domain reads DGGITQSPKYLFRKEGQNVTLSCEQNLNHDAMYWYRQDPGQGLRLIYYSQIVNDFQKGDIAEGYSVSREKKESFPLTVTSAQKNPTAFYLCASSPDRSSGNTIYFGEGSWLTVV.

This clonotype was observed once. The V call is TRBV6-1, the J call TRBJ2-7; no definite D call. This CDR3 is 14 amino acids long. Trimming took 3 bases from V and 5 from J, leaving 14 bases between them. Germline CDR1 MNHNS, CDR2 SASEGT. This chain's CDR3 is CASSDRSGTDEQYF. For the CDR3, the DNA is TGTGCCAGCAGTGATCGATCAGGAACGGACGAGCAGTACTTC.

V usage is TRBV9 and J usage is TRBJ2-7; 9 bases map to TRBD1. V shed 4 bases and J 3 bases; nucleotides not matched to a gene: 5. The CDR3 spans 14 residues. Germline V CDR1 and CDR2: SGDLS, YYNGEE. The CDR3 DNA reads TGTGCCAGCAGCCCCGGACAGGGGATCTACGAGCAGTACTTC. Protein sequence: CASSPGQGIYEQYF.

The V call is TRBV4-2, the J call TRBJ1-2; D gene uncertain. The germline V and J ends were trimmed by 0 bases and 8 bases, with 10 bases remaining between them. This CDR3 spans 13 amino acids. The germline CDR1 and CDR2 sequences are LGHNA and YNFKEQ. CDR3 region: CASSQDGRQGYTF. CDR3 nucleotide sequence: TGTGCCAGCAGCCAAGATGGGAGGCAGGGCTACACCTTC.

The chain combines TRBV29-1 with TRBJ1-2; the match to TRBD1 covers 7 bases. The length of the CDR3 is 17 residues. Germline CDR1 reads SQVTM; CDR2 reads ANQGSEA. V shed 3 bases and J 2 bases; nucleotides not matched to a gene: 15. CDR3 sequence: CSVEDTTGKRLNYGYTF. In DNA, the CDR3 is TGCAGCGTTGAGGATACGACAGGGAAGAGGCTGAACTATGGCTACACCTTC.

The chain links TRBV5-1 to TRBJ2-3; D not certain. The CDR3 has 14 amino acids. The V and J ends lost 4 bases and 1 base respectively, with 10 bases between them. Germline-derived CDR1 and CDR2 are SGHRS and YFSETQ. The CDR3 sequence: CASSPGPRTDTQYF. The CDR3 DNA sequence: TGCGCCAGCAGCCCAGGCCCCCGCACAGATACGCAGTATTTT.

The chain carries TRBV21-1 and TRBJ2-2; TRBD1, the D gene given by the table, was not confirmed from the DNA. TRBV21-1 is termed a pseudogene. CDR3 length: 16 amino acids. The chain's CDR3 is CASRFNPGRYTGELFF. The CDR3 bases are TGTGCCAGCAGATTTAACCCGGGCCGATACACCGGGGAGCTGTTTTTT.

The CDR3 DNA sequence: TGCAGCGTTGGTGGGCGGGGGCCCGCAGATACGCAGTATTTT. It translates to CSVGGRGPADTQYF. The chain links TRBV29-1 to TRBJ2-3; D is perhaps TRBD2 (7 bases). In germline, CDR1 is SQVTM, CDR2 ANQGSEA. The ends were cut back, 4 bases at V and 4 bases at J, with 15 bases in the middle. This CDR3 is 14 amino acids long.

The V call is TRBV29-1, the J call TRBJ2-1, with a tentative D call TRBD2 (6 bases). CDR3 length: 15 residues. Germline CDR1 SQVTM, CDR2 ANQGSEA. Between the trimmed V and J ends, which lost 5 bases and 0 bases, there was a span of 14 bases. CDR3 sequence: CSVLAARHSYNEQFF. CDR3 nucleotide sequence: TGCAGCGTTTTAGCGGCTAGGCACTCCTACAATGAGCAGTTCTTC.

This clonotype was recorded a few times. Written as DNA, the CDR3 is TGTGCCAGCAGTTTGACCGGGTTCCTCTACGAGCAGTACTTC. It encodes CASSLTGFLYEQYF. The V call is TRBV12-3 or TRBV12-4, the J call TRBJ2-7; the D is unclear. V was cut by 3 bases and J by 3 bases, with 12 bases left in between. The CDR3 consists of 14 residues.

V gene TRBV7-3 combines with J gene TRBJ2-3; D not resolved. The CDR3 has 14 amino acids. V was pared by 5 bases and J by 4 bases, with 13 bases between. The germline CDR1 and CDR2 sequences are SGHTA and FQGTGA. CDR3: CASSPALTSDTQYF. The CDR3 nucleotides read TGTGCCAGCAGCCCAGCTCTGACTTCAGATACGCAGTATTTT. Filled out from reference TRBV7-3 and TRBJ2-3, the complete variable domain reads GAGVSQTPSNKVTEKGKYVELRCDPISGHTALYWYRQSLGQGPEFLIYFQGTGAADDSGLPNDRFFAVRPEGSVSTLKIQRTERGDSAVYLCASSPALTSDTQYFGPGTRLTVL.

This chain links TRBV28 with TRBJ2-4, with 8 bases lining up with TRBD1. CDR3 size: 19 residues. CDR1 is MDHEN, CDR2 SYDVKM, per germline. The junction had 23 bases not matched to a gene; V was cut back by 10 bases and J by 3 bases. The CDR3 region has the DNA TGTGCCACCCATCCTACTGGACAGGGTTGGCGTTCGGACAAAAACATTCAGTACTTC. It specifies CATHPTGQGWRSDKNIQYF.

The chain combines TRBV5-1 with TRBJ1-3, with unresolved D. Germline V lookup: CDR1 SGHRS, CDR2 YFSETQ. The ends were cut back, 1 base at V and 8 bases at J, with 13 bases in the middle. This CDR3 spans 14 amino acids. CDR3 coding DNA: TGCGCCAGCAGCTTGCACCCCCGGGAGGACACCATATATTTT. This sequence encodes CASSLHPREDTIYF.

The rearrangement joins TRBV29-1 to TRBJ1-1; tentatively, D is TRBD1 (5 bases). The CDR3 length is 11 residues. V was clipped by 6 bases and J by 3 bases, with 8 bases between them. Germline values: CDR1 SQVTM, CDR2 ANQGSEA. This CDR3 reads CSVGEDTEAFF. DNA of the CDR3: TGCAGCGTAGGGGAGGACACTGAAGCTTTCTTT.

This chain connects TRBV5-4 to TRBJ2-5; the D gene is possibly TRBD2 (6 bases). The CDR3 totals 16 residues. CDR1 SGHNT and CDR2 YYREEE come from the germline V gene (reference sequence). V lost 1 base and J 4 bases, leaving 17 bases between the germline ends. The CDR3 loop is CASSLQGVRGGETQYF. The CDR3 bases are TGTGCCAGCAGCTTGCAGGGCGTTAGGGGAGGAGAGACCCAGTACTTC.

The chain combines TRBV5-4 with TRBJ2-1; 8 bases map to TRBD1. Germline V gene sequence: CDR1 SGHNT, CDR2 YYREEE (reference sequence). V was pared by 3 bases and J by 5 bases, with 7 bases of the junction left unmatched. The CDR3 is made up of 15 amino acids. The CDR3 spells CASSSGQGRNNEQFF. The CDR3 DNA is TGTGCCAGCAGCTCAGGACAGGGTAGGAACAATGAGCAGTTCTTC.

The rearrangement uses TRBV4-1 and TRBJ2-7, with TRBD2 identical over 7 bases. From germline, CDR1 is MGHRA and CDR2 YSYEKL. There are 17 residues in the CDR3. J lost 2 bases, V lost 0 bases, and 10 bases had no gene match. This CDR3 is CASSQDIPSGAPYEQYF. The CDR3 DNA reads as TGCGCCAGCAGCCAAGATATTCCCAGCGGGGCACCCTACGAGCAGTACTTC.

V and J are TRBV4-1 and TRBJ1-2; no firm D call. The CDR3 is 13 residues long. The V end was cut by 1 base, the J end by 2 bases, with 5 bases between. Per the germline V gene, CDR1 is MGHRA and CDR2 is YSYEKL. As DNA, the CDR3 is TGCGCCAGCAGCCAAGTCGGGAACTATGGCTACACCTTC. Translating it yields CASSQVGNYGYTF.

The genes are TRBV19 and TRBJ1-1; 7 bases match TRBD1. Per the germline V gene, CDR1 is LNHDA and CDR2 is SQIVND (reference sequence). The CDR3 is 12 residues long. J lost 7 bases, V lost 5 bases, and 4 bases had no gene match. The CDR3 region is CASSRRDSEAFF. The CDR3 region has the DNA TGTGCCAGTAGTCGCCGGGACAGTGAAGCTTTCTTT.

The chain couples TRBV6-6 to TRBJ1-5; no reliable D call. Trimming left V 6 bases short and J 4 bases short, with 13 bases between. This CDR3 has 14 residues. Germline V lookup: CDR1 MNHNY, CDR2 SVGAGI (reference sequence). The CDR3 sequence: CASSRPGGNQPQHF. In DNA, the CDR3 is TGTGCCAGCAGCCGCCCGGGAGGGAATCAGCCCCAGCATTTT.

J is TRBJ2-1 and V is TRBV12-3 or TRBV12-4; TRBD2 is a possible D gene (6 bases). V was shortened by 1 base and J by 2 bases, with 12 bases between the two germline ends. The CDR3 runs 16 residues. CDR3 in amino acids: CASSLGKRATYNEQFF. The CDR3 DNA reads TGTGCCAGCAGTTTAGGGAAGCGGGCAACCTACAATGAGCAGTTCTTC.

The chain recombines TRBV3-1 with TRBJ2-1, with a tentative D call TRBD1 (6 bases). Germline lookup yields CDR1 LGHDT and CDR2 YNNKEL (reference sequence). The CDR3 sequence is 13 residues long. The V and J ends lost 3 bases and 7 bases respectively, with 10 bases between them. This CDR3 is CASSQGAQNEQFF. The CDR3 DNA reads TGTGCCAGCAGCCAGGGGGCGCAGAATGAGCAGTTCTTC.

This chain links TRBV6-1 with TRBJ1-5, with a weak D call TRBD1 (6 bases). The CDR3 extends over 13 amino acids. Germline CDR1 reads MNHNS; CDR2 reads SASEGT. The germline V and J ends were trimmed by 2 bases and 6 bases, with 8 bases remaining between them. CDR3 DNA: TGTGCCAGCAGTGAAAACAGGGCTCAGCCCCAGCATTTT. Translation: CASSENRAQPQHF.

The V and J genes are TRBV28 and TRBJ1-1, with 8 bases matching TRBD1. CDR1 and CDR2 (germline): MDHEN, SYDVKM. The length of the CDR3 is 15 residues. Trimming at V came to 4 bases and at J to 1 base, leaving 5 bases not matched to a gene. The CDR3 sequence: CASSSKGQENTEAFF. The CDR3, as DNA: TGTGCCAGCAGTTCGAAGGGACAGGAGAACACTGAAGCTTTCTTT.